This record looks at one TCR beta chain sequence and its context. What it recognizes is unknown. Sequencing was performed with immunoSEQ multiplex PCR; in TCRdb, only in-frame clones are kept and a portion is missing. The data contain 2 million to 2.5 million clones, just under 95% of them singletons. This CDR3 has 13 residues. Germline V lookup: CDR1 SGHRS, CDR2 YFSETQ. Trimming removed 5 bases from V and 1 base from J, with 8 bases in between. The record originates from a study of shared clonotypes between healthy human individuals. Study-wide points: Naive subsets usually exceeded memory subsets in estimated richness. With few donors, the genetic and exposure-history diversity represented was limited.

The chain carries TRBV5-1 and TRBJ2-3; D unresolved. This TCR came from a man between 18 and 35 years old in good health. Some clones in this sample may be carry-over from other donors' samples. The specimen sequenced was naive CD4+ T cells from PBMCs. The subset is: CD45RA+ positively selected. This chain's CDR3 is CASRPDGTDTQYF. CDR3 nucleotide sequence: TGCGCCAGCAGACCTGACGGCACAGATACGCAGTATTTT.